Following are 15 T cell receptor beta chains from one sample sequenced in a study of blood T cells in healthy people across ages. Combining a sample-barcoded 5' primer with a J-beta primer mix, a second PCR ran for about 6 to 12 cycles. TCRdb ran MiXCR on the 5' RACE reads and lists one entry per CDR3 protein. The sample contains about 780,000 distinct CDR3 sequences, 20% to 30% of which appear only once. This sample was shared with a second study, whose subject was T cells of mothers and their children.

The sequencing input was blood. These receptors were taken from a boy aged 5-17 years in good health.

This clonotype came up once. Germline and junction disagree at one end, which may indicate a read error. This chain connects TRBV12-3 or TRBV12-4 to TRBJ1-1; D is perhaps TRBD1 (5 bases). The length of the CDR3 is 14 residues. DNA for the CDR3: TGTGTCAGCAGTTTAGGGGTTGCTGGGAATGAAGCTTTCTTT. Its protein is CVSSLGVAGNEAFF.

This clonotype was seen a handful of times. The V gene is TRBV28, the J gene TRBJ1-2, with TRBD1 matching over 8 bases. In germline, CDR1 is MDHEN, CDR2 SYDVKM. CDR3 size: 16 residues. Trimming took 4 bases from V and 0 from J; bases not matched to a gene: 7. This chain's CDR3 is CASSWGQARANYGYTF. The CDR3 nucleotides are TGTGCCAGCAGTTGGGGACAGGCGAGAGCTAACTATGGCTACACCTTC.

This clonotype was detected only a few times. The chain combines TRBV20-1 with TRBJ1-1; D is perhaps TRBD1 (6 bases). V was pared by 0 bases and J by 1 base, with 12 bases between. Germline V lookup: CDR1 DFQATT, CDR2 SNEGSKA (reference sequence). The length of the CDR3 is 15 residues. The CDR3 DNA reads as TGCAGTGCTAGAGATCGGGGCAGGGGGAACACTGAAGCTTTCTTT. Amino acid sequence: CSARDRGRGNTEAFF.

The genes are TRBV3-1 and TRBJ1-1; D is possibly TRBD1 (5 bases). Per the germline V gene, CDR1 is LGHDT and CDR2 is YNNKEL (reference sequence). This CDR3 comprises 12 residues. V dropped 5 bases and J dropped 6 bases, with 10 bases sitting between them. CDR3 residues: CASSGTSSEAFF. CDR3 bases: TGTGCCAGCAGCGGGACCTCATCTGAAGCTTTCTTT.

This clonotype showed up many times. The CDR3 loop is CASSLSGGLETQYF. The DNA of the CDR3 is TGTGCCAGCAGCCTCAGCGGCGGGCTAGAGACCCAGTACTTC. J is TRBJ2-5 and V is TRBV9; D possibly corresponds to TRBD2 (5 bases). This CDR3 region has 14 residues. Germline CDR1 reads SGDLS; CDR2 reads YYNGEE. Trimming cost V 4 bases and J 4 bases, with 14 bases left between them.

This clonotype was counted between two and nine times. The chain carries TRBV6-5 and TRBJ2-1; tentatively, D is TRBD1 (5 bases). The DNA end lines up better with TRBJ2-5; the J call may be wrong. Germline V gene data show CDR1 as MNHEY and CDR2 as SVGAGI. This CDR3 has 15 amino acids. CDR3 loop: CASSYLPQGVETQYF. DNA of the CDR3: TGTGCCAGCAGTTACTTACCTCAAGGGGTAGAGACCCAGTACTTC.

The chain is built from TRBV3-1 and TRBJ2-7; 10 bases are shared with TRBD1. Trimming cost V 5 bases and J 3 bases; bases outside gene matches: 7. The CDR3 runs 15 residues. CDR1 and CDR2 from the germline V gene are LGHDT and YNNKEL (reference sequence). The chain's CDR3 is CASSNAGTGVYEQYF. CDR3 bases: TGTGCCAGCAGCAACGCCGGGACAGGGGTCTACGAGCAGTACTTC.

The CDR3 sequence: CASSLRDLASPLHF. CDR3 nucleotides: TGTGCCAGCAGCCTCCGGGACCTGGCATCACCCCTCCACTTT. The V and J genes are TRBV7-8 and TRBJ1-6, with TRBD1 as a possible D gene (5 bases). The V end lost 5 bases, the J end lost 10 bases, and 15 bases lay between the germline ends. Germline CDR1 and CDR2: SGHVS and FQNEAQ. CDR3 length equals 14 residues.

This clonotype has just a few counts. The chain recombines TRBV7-2 with TRBJ2-5, with unresolved D. The assigned J gene may be wrong: the sequence end matches TRBJ2-1 better. The CDR3 loop spans 12 amino acids. Germline lookup yields CDR1 SGHTA and CDR2 FQGNSA. The CDR3 DNA follows: TGTGCCAGCAGCTCCAAGGCATACGAGCAGTTCTTC. Translating gives CASSSKAYEQFF.

This chain links TRBV20-1 with TRBJ2-4; the D gene is possibly TRBD2 (6 bases). This CDR3 spans 16 amino acids. Germline CDR1 DFQATT, CDR2 SNEGSKA (reference sequence). Trimming stripped 1 base from V and 0 bases from J, with 13 bases between. The CDR3 is CSARVSREVAKNIQYF. In nucleotides, the CDR3 is TGCAGTGCTAGAGTTTCGAGGGAGGTAGCCAAAAACATTCAGTACTTC.

This clonotype came up a few times. This chain links TRBV28 with TRBJ1-5, with 7 positions matching TRBD1. V was clipped by 2 bases and J by 3 bases; unmatched bases: 7. This CDR3 has 16 residues. Germline loops: CDR1 MDHEN, CDR2 SYDVKM. CDR3 nucleotide sequence: TGTGCCAGCAGTTTAGGGAACAGGGGAAACAATCAGCCCCAGCATTTT. It encodes CASSLGNRGNNQPQHF.

This clonotype was observed a handful of times. The rearrangement joins TRBV11-2 to TRBJ2-3; 10 bases align to TRBD2. This CDR3 has 15 residues. With V trimmed by 6 bases and J by 0 bases, 3 bases remained unmatched. Germline lookup yields CDR1 SGHAT and CDR2 FQNNGV. The CDR3 region has the DNA TGTGCCAGCAGGGGACTAGCGACTAGCACAGATACGCAGTATTTT. Translated, it gives CASRGLATSTDTQYF. The full variable domain, with the rest looked up from reference TRBV11-2 and TRBJ2-3, is EAGVAQSPRYKIIEKRQSVAFWCNPISGHATLYWYQQILGQGPKLLIQFQNNGVVDDSQLPKDRFSAERLKGVDSTLKIQPAKLEDSAVYLCASRGLATSTDTQYFGPGTRLTVL.

This clonotype appeared a few times. This sequence joins TRBV24-1 and TRBJ1-2, with D unclear. The CDR3 contains 13 residues. V lost 4 bases to trimming and J lost 7 bases, with 12 bases between them. Germline assignment: CDR1 KGHDR and CDR2 SFDVKD. The CDR3 is CATSEKGFFGYTF. CDR3 coding DNA: TGTGCCACCAGTGAAAAGGGCTTCTTTGGCTACACCTTC.

This chain connects TRBV27 to TRBJ2-7, with a possible D match to TRBD1 (6 bases). Germline-derived CDR1 and CDR2 are MNHEY and SMNVEV (reference sequence). Trimming left V 3 bases short and J 1 base short, with 10 bases between. The CDR3 runs 14 residues. The CDR3 region is CASSLTGQSYEQYF. CDR3 bases: TGTGCCAGCAGTTTGACAGGACAGTCCTACGAGCAGTACTTC.

This chain joins TRBV7-9 and TRBJ1-2; D is unclear. The CDR3 extends over 11 amino acids. Germline CDR1 SEHNR, CDR2 FQNEAQ (reference sequence). With 5 bases removed from V and 4 bases from J, the gap between germline ends came to 5 bases. The CDR3 sequence: CASSQVYGYTF. Here the CDR3 DNA reads TGTGCCAGCAGCCAGGTCTATGGCTACACCTTC.